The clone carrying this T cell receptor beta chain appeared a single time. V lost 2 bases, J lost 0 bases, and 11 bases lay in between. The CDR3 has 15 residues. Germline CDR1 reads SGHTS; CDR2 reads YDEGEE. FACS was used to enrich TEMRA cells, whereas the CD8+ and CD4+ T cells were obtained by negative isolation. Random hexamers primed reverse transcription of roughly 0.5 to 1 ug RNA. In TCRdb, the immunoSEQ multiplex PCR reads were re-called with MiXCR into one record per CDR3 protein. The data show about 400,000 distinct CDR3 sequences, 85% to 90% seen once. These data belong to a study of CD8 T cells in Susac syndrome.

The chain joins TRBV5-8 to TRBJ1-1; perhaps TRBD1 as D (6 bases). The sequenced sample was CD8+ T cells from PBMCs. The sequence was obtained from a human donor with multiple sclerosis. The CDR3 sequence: CASSFEGEMNTEAFF. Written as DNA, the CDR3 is TGTGCCAGCAGCTTTGAGGGGGAGATGAACACTGAAGCTTTCTTT.